The present entry profiles one TCR beta chain with its context. The antigen remains unidentified. The data belong to a study of cytomegalovirus exposure and HLA in healthy donors. Study outcomes and limitations: Information on immune exposure was restricted to one variable (CMV serostatus).

Amplification used 60 Vbeta primers and 13 Jbeta primers. TCRdb's table, derived via immunoSEQ multiplex PCR, lists solely in-frame clones and lacks some. The sample records around 88,000 clones, roughly 70% being singletons. Source material: PBMCs. This TCR was recovered from a male donor in good health and CMV-seronegative.

CDR3 amino acids: CATEKTGEVEQYF. CDR3 sequence (DNA): TGTGCCACCGAAAAAACAGGGGAGGTCGAGCAGTACTTC. The V call is TRBV27, the J call TRBJ2-7; D may be TRBD1 (7 bases). The CDR3 is 13 amino acids. Germline CDR1 MNHEY, CDR2 SMNVEV (reference sequence). Deletions cut 10 bases from V and 6 bases from J, with 19 bases between.